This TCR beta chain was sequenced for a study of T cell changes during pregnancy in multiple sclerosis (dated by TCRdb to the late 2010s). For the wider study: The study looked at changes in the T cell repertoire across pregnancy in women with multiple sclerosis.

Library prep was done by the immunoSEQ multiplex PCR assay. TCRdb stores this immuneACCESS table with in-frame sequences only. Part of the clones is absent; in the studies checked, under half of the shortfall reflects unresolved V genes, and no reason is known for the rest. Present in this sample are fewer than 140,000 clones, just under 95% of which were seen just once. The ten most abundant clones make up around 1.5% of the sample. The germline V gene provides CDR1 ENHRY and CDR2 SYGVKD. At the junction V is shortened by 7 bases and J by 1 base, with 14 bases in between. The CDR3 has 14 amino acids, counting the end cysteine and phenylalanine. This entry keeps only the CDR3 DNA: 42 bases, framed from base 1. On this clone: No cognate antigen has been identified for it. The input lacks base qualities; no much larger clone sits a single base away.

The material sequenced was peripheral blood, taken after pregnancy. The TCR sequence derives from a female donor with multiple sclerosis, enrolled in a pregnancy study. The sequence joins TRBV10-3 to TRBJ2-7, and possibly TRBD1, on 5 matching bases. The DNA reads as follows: TGTGCCATCAAAAATACAACAGGATCCTACGAGCAGTACTTC. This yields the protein CAIKNTTGSYEQYF.